Below are 18 T cell receptor beta chains sequenced from a single sample in a study of PD-1 blockade in classical Hodgkin lymphoma. Each patient's relapse followed autologous stem cell transplantation, and brentuximab vedotin exposure varied. The study purified CD4+ T cells from thawed PBMCs using magnetic negative selection. TCRdb keeps only in-frame clones here, not all; method: immunoSEQ multiplex PCR. The data show about 35,000 clones, 75% to 95% seen once. This material consisted of CD4+ T cells from blood, taken at baseline. The source of these receptors is a human donor with classical Hodgkin lymphoma.

The chain couples TRBV9 to TRBJ2-7; D gene ambiguous. The CDR3 sequence is 15 residues long. CDR1 SGDLS and CDR2 YYNGEE come from the germline V gene. Trimming removed 0 bases at V and 3 bases at J, with 13 bases between. DNA for the CDR3: TGTGCCAGCAGCGTAGACTTTGGTGGGAACTACGAGCAGTACTTC. Protein: CASSVDFGGNYEQYF.

This chain links TRBV2 with TRBJ2-1; D remains unclear. The V gene's germline CDR1 is SNHLY and CDR2 FYNNEI. This CDR3 region has 12 residues. Trimming shortened V by 4 bases and J by 15 bases, and 16 bases separated the two germline ends. CDR3 bases: TGTGCCAGCAGTGGGTTGGCAGCAATGCCGTTCTTC. This codes for CASSGLAAMPFF.

This chain connects TRBV5-1 to TRBJ2-7; D remains ambiguous. CDR1 SGHRS and CDR2 YFSETQ come from the germline V gene. Trimming pared 5 bases from V and 4 bases from J, leaving 10 bases between. This CDR3 comprises 12 residues. The CDR3 DNA sequence: TGCGCCAGCAGAGGGTTGGGTTACGAGCAGTACTTC. It is translated as CASRGLGYEQYF.

The rearrangement joins TRBV28 to TRBJ2-1, with D unclear. Germline CDR1 MDHEN, CDR2 SYDVKM. This CDR3 spans 15 amino acids. V was pared by 2 bases and J by 3 bases, with 11 bases between. The CDR3 DNA is TGTGCCAGCAGTTTACTCCGATTACACTACAATGAGCAGTTCTTC. Its translation: CASSLLRLHYNEQFF.

CDR3 coding DNA: TGTGCCACTGCGACATCCTATGGCTACACCTTC. Its protein is CATATSYGYTF. This chain joins TRBV19 and TRBJ1-2; D call uncertain. CDR3 length: 11 residues. Trimming removed 10 bases from V and 4 bases from J, with 10 bases in between. Germline V gene sequence: CDR1 LNHDA, CDR2 SQIVND (reference sequence).

This rearrangement joins TRBV28 to TRBJ2-5; a possible D gene is TRBD2 (5 bases). Germline V gene data show CDR1 as MDHEN and CDR2 as SYDVKM. Deletions cut 7 bases from V and 5 bases from J, with 26 bases between. The CDR3 length is 17 residues. The CDR3 nucleotides read TGTGCCAGCACCCCGAGGAGCGGACCCCCCACCCAGGAGACCCAGTACTTC. It is translated as CASTPRSGPPTQETQYF.

In nucleotides, the CDR3 is TGTGCCAGCAGTTTGATCGGAGCAACTACCGGGGAGCTGTTTTTT. This gives the protein CASSLIGATTGELFF. The chain links TRBV27 to TRBJ2-2; no definite D call. Trimming stripped 3 bases from V and 5 bases from J, with 13 bases between. This CDR3 spans 15 amino acids. Germline V gene data show CDR1 as MNHEY and CDR2 as SMNVEV (reference sequence).

This chain links TRBV27 with TRBJ2-3; 8 positions agree with TRBD2. This CDR3 has 16 amino acids. Looked up from germline, CDR1 is MNHEY and CDR2 is SMNVEV (reference sequence). The V and J ends lost 3 bases and 5 bases, in that order; junction bases with no gene match: 10. The chain's CDR3 is CASSFSETSAIDTQYF. The CDR3 DNA sequence: TGTGCCAGCAGTTTCTCCGAGACTAGCGCTATAGATACGCAGTATTTT.

This CDR3 is CASSPGTNTEAFF. The CDR3, as DNA: TGTGCCAGCTCACCCGGGACAAACACTGAAGCTTTCTTT. V gene TRBV18 combines with J gene TRBJ1-1; D perhaps matches TRBD1 (6 bases). The CDR3 totals 13 residues. Between the trimmed V and J ends, which lost 3 bases and 2 bases, there was a span of 7 bases. CDR1 KGHSH and CDR2 LQKENI come from the germline V gene.

CDR3 in amino acids: CASSLAPRRDEQFF. The CDR3 nucleotides are TGTGCCAGCAGCTTAGCCCCCAGGCGCGATGAGCAGTTCTTC. The genes are TRBV5-4 and TRBJ2-1; D unclear. This CDR3 has 14 residues. V lost 2 bases and J 8 bases, leaving 14 bases between the germline ends. Germline V CDR1 and CDR2: SGHNT, YYREEE (reference sequence).

This sequence joins TRBV6-5 and TRBJ1-1; tentatively, D is TRBD1 (6 bases). Trimming stripped 5 bases from V and 4 bases from J, with 11 bases between. The germline CDR1 and CDR2 sequences are MNHEY and SVGAGI. The CDR3 length is 13 residues. The CDR3 spells CASSRGTTTEAFF. DNA for the CDR3: TGTGCCAGCAGTCGCGGGACAACCACTGAAGCTTTCTTT.

This clone was recorded a few times. The chain recombines TRBV28 with TRBJ1-4; maybe TRBD1 (6 bases). Germline CDR1 MDHEN, CDR2 SYDVKM. CDR3 size: 16 residues. V lost 5 bases and J lost 10, with 23 bases in between. The CDR3 coding sequence is TGTGCCAGCAGTCGAGCGAACCCAGGGGCCGAAGGAAAACTGTTTTTT. Its translation is CASSRANPGAEGKLFF.

This chain connects TRBV18 to TRBJ1-5; D gene uncertain. V was pared by 4 bases and J by 1 base, with 17 bases between. Germline V CDR1 and CDR2: KGHSH, LQKENI. The CDR3 has 17 amino acids. Here the CDR3 DNA reads TGTGCCAGCTCACTTTCGGCAGGTGGAATCAGCAATCAGCCCCAGCATTTT. It specifies CASSLSAGGISNQPQHF.

This chain connects TRBV16 to TRBJ2-1; no definite D call. The CDR3 is 16 residues long. V was shortened by 3 bases and J by 0 bases, with 12 bases between the two germline ends. In germline, CDR1 is KGHSY, CDR2 FQNENV. CDR3 DNA: TGTGCCAGCAGCCAGGGGTCGCTAAGCTCCTACAATGAGCAGTTCTTC. Translation gives CASSQGSLSSYNEQFF.

This chain links TRBV11-3 with TRBJ2-2; either TRBD1 or TRBD2 may supply D (5 bases each). The germline CDR1 and CDR2 sequences are SGHNT and YENEEA. This CDR3 is 13 amino acids long. V was trimmed by 1 base and J by 5 bases, leaving 5 bases between them. The CDR3 loop is CASSLGGTGELFF. The CDR3 nucleotides are TGTGCCAGCAGCTTAGGGGGGACCGGGGAGCTGTTTTTT.

V and J are TRBV18 and TRBJ1-3; TRBD1 matches at 7 bases. In germline, CDR1 is KGHSH, CDR2 LQKENI. With V trimmed by 3 bases and J by 1 base, 9 bases remained unmatched. This CDR3 is built from 17 residues. This chain's CDR3 is CASSPRNRGASGNTIYF. CDR3 nucleotide sequence: TGTGCCAGCTCACCGAGAAACAGGGGTGCGTCTGGAAACACCATATATTTT. The full variable domain, rest sourced from reference TRBV18 and TRBJ1-3, is NAGVMQNPRHLVRRRGQEARLRCSPMKGHSHVYWYRQLPEEGLKFMVYLQKENIIDESGMPKERFSAEFPKEGPSILRIQQVVRGDSAAYFCASSPRNRGASGNTIYFGEGSWLTVV.

J is TRBJ1-6 and V is TRBV7-9; TRBD1 might be the D (5 bases). Germline CDR1 and CDR2: SEHNR and FQNEAQ (reference sequence). CDR3 length: 12 residues. V was trimmed by 0 bases and J by 14 bases, leaving 8 bases between them. As DNA, the CDR3 is TGTGCCAGCAGCTTAGCGGGCAGGGCCCTCCACTTT. The encoded protein is CASSLAGRALHF.

The chain couples TRBV11-2 to TRBJ1-2; 8 bases align to TRBD1. Per germline, CDR1 SGHAT and CDR2 FQNNGV. The trim removed 8 bases at V and 8 bases at J, leaving 13 bases unmatched. The length of the CDR3 is 14 residues. The CDR3 nucleotides are TGTGCCAGCGAATCCGGACAGGGTCGGTTGGGCTACACCTTC. Protein product: CASESGQGRLGYTF.